The clone carrying this TCR beta chain was recorded a few times. Its antigen is currently unknown. The data originate from a study of human T cells and chemical hapten exposure. Study findings and constraints: Having alopecia, donors may respond immunologically unlike healthy people. DPC sensitization left the count of TCRs above 1 in 1000 unchanged.

Individual cDNA molecules each carried unique molecular identifiers attached by the library. Via MiXCR, TCRdb re-called the RACE reads, giving one row per CDR3 protein. The data show fewer than 85,000 distinct CDR3 sequences, with around 9.6% seen just once and 2% to 3% held by the top ten. Stated time point: patch test 2, 6 weeks after DPC sensitization. Noted treatment: therapeutic diphenylcyclopropenone sensitization with weekly scalp DPC. Donors were 18 to 70-year-old alopecia patients suitable for DPC. The CDR3 runs to 13 residues. The germline CDR1 and CDR2 sequences are SGHAT and FQDESV (reference sequence). V trimming: 1 base; J trimming: 6 bases; junction bases outside the gene matches: 1.

This chain joins TRBV11-1 and TRBJ1-1; 8 nucleotides line up with TRBD1. This specimen consisted of whole blood, obtained in connection with sensitization to the hapten diphenylcyclopropenone (DPC). The TCR was taken from a woman in her 30s with alopecia areata. Some clones in this sample may be carry-over from other donors' samples. As DNA, the CDR3 is TGTGCCAGCAGCTTAGGGACAGGGTCTGAAGCTTTCTTT. Translation: CASSLGTGSEAFF. The full variable domain, rest sourced from reference TRBV11-1 and TRBJ1-1, is EAEVAQSPRYKITEKSQAVAFWCDPISGHATLYWYRQILGQGPELLVQFQDESVVDDSQLPKDRFSAERLKGVDSTLKIQPAELGDSAMYLCASSLGTGSEAFFGQGTRLTVV.